Listed here is a single T cell receptor beta chain. Antigen specificity is unknown. Documented time point: pre-treatment sample, taken before nivolumab and TIL therapy. Pleural nodules or supraclavicular lymph nodes made up most of the excised metastases sampled. Tumor harvest preceded PD-1/PD-L1 blockade, followed by nivolumab treatment. The immunoSEQ assay was v3. Clones were read by immunoSEQ multiplex PCR, and TCRdb kept only the in-frame ones, dropping some. Here the sample spans about 50,000 clones, around 64% being singletons. These data belong to a study of TIL therapy for anti-PD-1-resistant metastatic lung cancer. At the level of the study: Median tumor mutation burden was roughly 1.5 mutations per megabase. Study-level points and caveats: TIL cultures after expansion showed higher clonality and lower diversity than baseline tumor (median about 6% vs 30%). Many TIL product clones were absent from baseline tumor, suggesting clonal contraction.

Sequences were derived from tumor tissue, sampled at baseline. The TCR originated in a person between 30 and 80 years old with non-small cell lung cancer.

The CDR3 region is CASSLMGNQPQHF. Written as DNA, the CDR3 is TGTGCCAGCAGCTTGATGGGCAATCAGCCCCAGCATTTT. J is TRBJ1-5 and V is TRBV5-6; D is ambiguous. Deletions cut 1 base from V and 2 bases from J, with 4 bases between. The CDR3 loop spans 13 amino acids. In germline, CDR1 is SGHDT, CDR2 YYEEEE.